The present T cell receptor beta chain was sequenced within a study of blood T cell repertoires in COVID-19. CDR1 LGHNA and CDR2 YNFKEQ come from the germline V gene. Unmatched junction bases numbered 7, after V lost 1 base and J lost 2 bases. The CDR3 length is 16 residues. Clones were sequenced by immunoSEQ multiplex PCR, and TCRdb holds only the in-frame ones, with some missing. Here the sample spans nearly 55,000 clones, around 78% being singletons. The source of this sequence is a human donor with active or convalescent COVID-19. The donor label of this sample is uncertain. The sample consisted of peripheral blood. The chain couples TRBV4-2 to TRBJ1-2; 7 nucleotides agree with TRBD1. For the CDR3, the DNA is TGTGCCAGCAGCCAAGCCTCCCCGACAGGGAACTATGGCTACACCTTC. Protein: CASSQASPTGNYGYTF.